The 23 T cell receptor beta chains below come from one sample, sequenced in a study of shared clonotypes between healthy human individuals. TCRdb's table, derived via immunoSEQ multiplex PCR, lists solely in-frame clones and lacks some. Of 1,400,000 or so clones in the sample, just under 99% were seen once. The sample comprised naive CD4+ T cells sorted from blood. Subset given: CD45RA+ positively selected. Source of these receptors: a man under 40 in good health.

The rearrangement links TRBV19 to TRBJ2-7; possibly TRBD2 for D (5 bases). V was pared by 6 bases and J by 3 bases, with 12 bases between. The CDR3 spans 13 residues. Germline CDR1 and CDR2: LNHDA and SQIVND (reference sequence). Here the CDR3 DNA reads TGTGCCAGTAGACCATTGGGGAGCTACGAGCAGTACTTC. Translation: CASRPLGSYEQYF.

The gene calls are TRBV30 and TRBJ1-2; 7 nucleotides agree with TRBD1. This CDR3 spans 13 amino acids. V shed 2 bases, J shed 5 bases, and the junction held 5 bases outside the gene matches. The V gene's germline CDR1 is GTSNPN and CDR2 SVGIG (reference sequence). The CDR3 sequence is CAWSQGVDYGYTF. DNA of the CDR3: TGTGCCTGGAGTCAGGGGGTAGATTATGGCTACACCTTC.

V usage is TRBV6-6 and J usage is TRBJ1-5; the D is unclear. Germline assignment: CDR1 MNHNY and CDR2 SVGAGI (reference sequence). CDR3 length: 12 residues. Between the trimmed V and J ends, which lost 5 bases and 9 bases, there was a span of 11 bases. CDR3: CASSPGFMPQHF. CDR3 coding DNA: TGTGCCAGCAGTCCCGGTTTCATGCCCCAGCATTTT.

V usage is TRBV5-6 and J usage is TRBJ2-2, with 8 bases matching TRBD2. Germline CDR1 is SGHDT and CDR2 is YYEEEE. There are 17 residues in the CDR3. V lost 1 base and J lost 3; bases outside the gene matches: 8. The CDR3 loop is CASSLLPSGLYTGELFF. For the CDR3, the DNA is TGTGCCAGCAGCTTGCTCCCTAGCGGGTTGTACACCGGGGAGCTGTTTTTT. The whole variable domain, filled in from reference TRBV5-6 and TRBJ2-2, reads DAGVTQSPTHLIKTRGQQVTLRCSPKSGHDTVSWYQQALGQGPQFIFQYYEEEERQRGNFPDRFSGHQFPNYSSELNVNALLLGDSALYLCASSLLPSGLYTGELFFGEGSRLTVL.

As regards this clone: The sample carries other DNA sequences with the same CDR3. The genes are TRBV9 and TRBJ2-3, with unresolved D. Germline V gene lookup returns CDR1 SGDLS and CDR2 YYNGEE. Trimming removed 2 bases at V and 4 bases at J, with 5 bases between. The CDR3 spans 12 residues. The CDR3 reads CASSVSADTQYF. CDR3 DNA sequence: TGTGCCAGCAGCGTCTCGGCAGATACGCAGTATTTT.

This sequence joins TRBV9 and TRBJ2-6; 10 nucleotides match TRBD2. Per germline, CDR1 SGDLS and CDR2 YYNGEE. CDR3 size: 19 residues. The J segment lost 2 bases and the V segment lost 2 bases, leaving 10 bases of the junction unmatched. CDR3 residues: CASSVSLAGVGAGANVLTF. The CDR3 DNA reads as TGTGCCAGCAGCGTCTCCCTAGCGGGAGTCGGCGCTGGGGCCAACGTCCTGACTTTC.

The chain has TRBV18 and TRBJ1-5, with D possibly matching TRBD1 (5 bases). This CDR3 region has 15 residues. V was clipped by 1 base and J by 3 bases, with 10 bases between them. The germline V gene has CDR1 KGHSH and CDR2 LQKENI. This CDR3 reads CASSPHEGFNQPQHF. In DNA form, the CDR3 reads TGTGCCAGCTCACCACATGAGGGGTTCAATCAGCCCCAGCATTTT.

Of note for this clone: The same CDR3 is also encoded by other DNA sequences in this sample. This chain joins TRBV7-9 and TRBJ2-3; D remains ambiguous. V was pared by 1 base and J by 2 bases, with 7 bases between. The germline CDR1 and CDR2 sequences are SEHNR and FQNEAQ (reference sequence). CDR3 size: 14 residues. The CDR3 here is CASSLGRDTDTQYF. The DNA for the CDR3 is TGTGCCAGCAGCTTAGGTCGTGACACAGATACGCAGTATTTT.

This chain uses TRBV15 with TRBJ2-3; a weak D match, TRBD2 (6 bases). There are 15 residues in the CDR3. V gave up 3 bases and J gave up 8 bases, with 18 bases separating them. Germline V lookup: CDR1 LNHNV, CDR2 YYDKDF (reference sequence). This chain's CDR3 is CATSSARGTYVTQYF. The DNA for the CDR3 is TGTGCCACCAGCAGTGCCCGAGGGACTTATGTTACGCAGTATTTT.

This clone was seen a single time. V usage is TRBV28 and J usage is TRBJ2-7; no clear D. CDR1 is MDHEN, CDR2 SYDVKM, per germline. There are 13 residues in the CDR3. Trimming stripped 2 bases from V and 3 bases from J, with 8 bases between. This CDR3 is CASSLPRSYEQYF. As DNA, the CDR3 is TGTGCCAGCAGTTTACCCCGGAGCTACGAGCAGTACTTC.

V gene TRBV7-8 combines with J gene TRBJ2-2; D call uncertain. CDR3 size: 13 residues. Per germline, CDR1 SGHVS and CDR2 FQNEAQ. Between the trimmed V and J ends, which lost 5 bases and 5 bases, there was a span of 9 bases. Here the CDR3 reads CASSPVSTGELFF. The DNA for the CDR3 is TGTGCCAGCAGCCCGGTTTCAACCGGGGAGCTGTTTTTT.

The chain carries TRBV7-6 and TRBJ2-7; 13 positions match TRBD2. Looked up from germline, CDR1 is SGHVS and CDR2 is FNYEAQ. With V trimmed by 5 bases and J by 3 bases, 7 bases remained unmatched. The CDR3 totals 16 residues. This CDR3 reads CASSTRTSGSRYEQYF. The CDR3 nucleotides read TGTGCCAGCAGCACAAGGACTAGCGGGAGCCGCTACGAGCAGTACTTC.

The V gene is TRBV6-5, the J gene TRBJ2-1; TRBD1 matches 11 bases. Germline V gives CDR1 MNHEY, CDR2 SVGAGI. The CDR3 spans 15 residues. V gave up 2 bases and J gave up 9 bases; unmatched junction bases: 6. The CDR3 DNA reads TGTGCCAGCAGTTACAACGGACAGGGGGCGCCTGAGCAGTTCTTC. Protein sequence: CASSYNGQGAPEQFF.

The chain is built from TRBV7-2 and TRBJ2-2, with TRBD1 matching 9 bases. Germline V CDR1 and CDR2: SGHTA, FQGNSA. The J segment lost 1 base and the V segment lost 3 bases, leaving 3 bases of the junction unmatched. This CDR3 region has 16 residues. The CDR3 spells CASSFKGQGNTGELFF. Written as DNA, the CDR3 is TGTGCCAGCAGCTTCAAGGGACAGGGGAACACCGGGGAGCTGTTTTTT.

The V call is TRBV19, the J call TRBJ1-2; 7 bases are shared with TRBD1. CDR1 is LNHDA and CDR2 is SQIVND in the germline V gene (reference sequence). V shed 7 bases and J 8 bases; nucleotides not matched to a gene: 7. The CDR3 is 12 residues long. The CDR3 nucleotides read TGTGCCAGTAAGGAGGGGGCTTGGGGCTACACCTTC. Translated, it gives CASKEGAWGYTF. Using reference TRBV19 and TRBJ1-2 for the parts outside the CDR3, the full variable domain is DGGITQSPKYLFRKEGQNVTLSCEQNLNHDAMYWYRQDPGQGLRLIYYSQIVNDFQKGDIAEGYSVSREKKESFPLTVTSAQKNPTAFYLCASKEGAWGYTFGSGTRLTVV.

The V and J genes are TRBV7-9 and TRBJ2-2; D gene unclear. The germline CDR1 and CDR2 sequences are SEHNR and FQNEAQ (reference sequence). The germline V and J ends were trimmed by 5 bases and 6 bases, with 10 bases remaining between them. This CDR3 contains 13 residues. CDR3 residues: CASSLAGPGELFF. The CDR3 nucleotides are TGTGCCAGCAGCCTTGCAGGACCCGGGGAGCTGTTTTTT.

This chain joins TRBV6-6 and TRBJ1-1; D unresolved. The CDR3 extends over 15 amino acids. Trimming took off 6 bases at V and 0 bases at J, with 14 bases between the two ends. Per the germline V gene, CDR1 is MNHNY and CDR2 is SVGAGI (reference sequence). CDR3 sequence: CASSPPRGVNTEAFF. In nucleotides, the CDR3 is TGTGCCAGCAGCCCTCCTCGGGGAGTGAACACTGAAGCTTTCTTT.

The chain combines TRBV11-3 with TRBJ2-3; TRBD2 agrees at 11 bases. CDR3 size: 16 residues. Looked up from germline, CDR1 is SGHNT and CDR2 is YENEEA. With V trimmed by 6 bases and J by 4 bases, 9 bases remained unmatched. The CDR3 DNA reads as TGTGCCAGCAGTCCGGGACTAGCGGAAACCTCAGATACGCAGTATTTT. Amino acids: CASSPGLAETSDTQYF.

The V and J genes are TRBV28 and TRBJ2-1, with 12 nucleotides matching TRBD2. This CDR3 is built from 14 residues. Germline V gene lookup returns CDR1 MDHEN and CDR2 SYDVKM. The V gene end was trimmed by 6 bases and the J gene end by 5 bases; junction bases not matched to a gene: 2. The CDR3 sequence is CASRRLAGDNEQFF. For the CDR3, the DNA is TGTGCCAGCAGGAGACTAGCGGGGGACAATGAGCAGTTCTTC.

The chain carries TRBV10-2 and TRBJ2-4; 11 bases map to TRBD2. The CDR3 spans 14 residues. Looked up from germline, CDR1 is WSHSY and CDR2 is SAAADI. Germline trimming cut 6 bases from V and 5 bases from J; bases unmatched to any gene: 3. The CDR3 DNA reads as TGCGCCAGCAGACTAGCGGGAGTGGAAAACATTCAGTACTTC. Protein product: CASRLAGVENIQYF.

The chain joins TRBV18 to TRBJ2-6; tentatively, D is TRBD1 or TRBD2 (5 bases each). The length of the CDR3 is 20 residues. V was trimmed by 3 bases and J by 0 bases, leaving 21 bases between them. Germline values: CDR1 KGHSH, CDR2 LQKENI. The chain's CDR3 is CASSPKRGAGGTSGANVLTF. The CDR3 DNA reads TGTGCCAGCTCACCCAAAAGGGGCGCGGGCGGAACCTCTGGGGCCAACGTCCTGACTTTC.

V is TRBV19 and J is TRBJ2-7, with 10 bases lining up with TRBD1. Germline values: CDR1 LNHDA, CDR2 SQIVND (reference sequence). Losses at the gene ends were 4 bases for V and 3 bases for J; bases not matched to a gene: 3. This CDR3 spans 14 amino acids. This chain's CDR3 is CASSTRTGGYEQYF. The DNA for the CDR3 is TGTGCCAGTAGTACCCGGACAGGGGGCTACGAGCAGTACTTC. Based on the CDR3 plus reference TRBV19 and TRBJ2-7, the full variable domain is DGGITQSPKYLFRKEGQNVTLSCEQNLNHDAMYWYRQDPGQGLRLIYYSQIVNDFQKGDIAEGYSVSREKKESFPLTVTSAQKNPTAFYLCASSTRTGGYEQYFGPGTRLTVT.

The chain couples TRBV5-4 to TRBJ2-7, with 10 positions matching TRBD2. CDR3 length: 14 amino acids. Looked up from germline, CDR1 is SGHNT and CDR2 is YYREEE (reference sequence). J gave up 4 bases and V 2 bases, and 3 bases lay outside the gene matches. CDR3 DNA: TGTGCCAGCAGCTTAGCGGGAGGGCAGTACGAGCAGTACTTC. Translated, it gives CASSLAGGQYEQYF.